A single sample is the source of the 5 T cell receptor beta chains below, sequenced in a study of T cells after posttransplantation cyclophosphamide. Sequencing used immunoSEQ multiplex PCR; TCRdb keeps in-frame clones, though not all of them. The data contain approximately 15,000 clones, about 83% of them singletons. The sequenced sample was memory CD4+ T cells sorted from PBMCs. The receptors here all came from a man in his forties or fifties in good health, CMV-negative, and a related stem cell transplant donor.

The chain employs TRBV5-1 and TRBJ2-1; 11 positions agree with TRBD2. CDR1 and CDR2 from the germline V gene are SGHRS and YFSETQ. This CDR3 is built from 15 residues. V was pared by 2 bases and J by 4 bases, with 2 bases of the junction left unmatched. CDR3 DNA sequence: TGCGCCAGCAGCTTACTAGCGGGAGCTTACAATGAGCAGTTCTTC. This encodes CASSLLAGAYNEQFF.

The rearrangement uses TRBV7-2 and TRBJ2-2; TRBD2 aligns across 7 bases. This CDR3 region has 14 residues. Germline loops: CDR1 SGHTA, CDR2 FQGNSA. J lost 7 bases, V lost 3 bases, and 5 bases had no gene match. In nucleotides, the CDR3 is TGTGCCAGCAGCTTGACGTGGGGGGGCGGGGAGCTGTTTTTT. Amino acids: CASSLTWGGGELFF.

The V gene is TRBV6-1, the J gene TRBJ1-1; TRBD1 is a possible D gene (5 bases). Trimming removed 2 bases from V and 0 bases from J, with 13 bases in between. This CDR3 is 16 amino acids long. Germline values: CDR1 MNHNS, CDR2 SASEGT. The CDR3 loop is CASSEYGGGLNTEAFF. The CDR3 DNA reads TGTGCCAGCAGTGAATATGGGGGGGGGTTGAACACTGAAGCTTTCTTT.

The CDR3, as DNA: TGTGCCAGCAGCCTTAGCACCTGGGTGGATACGCAGTATTTT. This gives the protein CASSLSTWVDTQYF. The chain recombines TRBV7-9 with TRBJ2-3; no definite D call. V lost 5 bases and J 6 bases, leaving 15 bases between the germline ends. The germline gives CDR1 SEHNR, CDR2 FQNEAQ (reference sequence). CDR3 length equals 14 residues.

This clone was seen once. The chain joins TRBV7-2 to TRBJ2-7; 9 bases agree with TRBD1. The CDR3 extends over 16 amino acids. V trimming: 4 bases; J trimming: 1 base; junction bases outside the gene matches: 8. Germline V gene lookup returns CDR1 SGHTA and CDR2 FQGNSA. CDR3 sequence (DNA): TGTGCCAGCAGCTCCTTTGGGACAGGGAGGTCCTACGAGCAGTACTTC. It codes for CASSSFGTGRSYEQYF.